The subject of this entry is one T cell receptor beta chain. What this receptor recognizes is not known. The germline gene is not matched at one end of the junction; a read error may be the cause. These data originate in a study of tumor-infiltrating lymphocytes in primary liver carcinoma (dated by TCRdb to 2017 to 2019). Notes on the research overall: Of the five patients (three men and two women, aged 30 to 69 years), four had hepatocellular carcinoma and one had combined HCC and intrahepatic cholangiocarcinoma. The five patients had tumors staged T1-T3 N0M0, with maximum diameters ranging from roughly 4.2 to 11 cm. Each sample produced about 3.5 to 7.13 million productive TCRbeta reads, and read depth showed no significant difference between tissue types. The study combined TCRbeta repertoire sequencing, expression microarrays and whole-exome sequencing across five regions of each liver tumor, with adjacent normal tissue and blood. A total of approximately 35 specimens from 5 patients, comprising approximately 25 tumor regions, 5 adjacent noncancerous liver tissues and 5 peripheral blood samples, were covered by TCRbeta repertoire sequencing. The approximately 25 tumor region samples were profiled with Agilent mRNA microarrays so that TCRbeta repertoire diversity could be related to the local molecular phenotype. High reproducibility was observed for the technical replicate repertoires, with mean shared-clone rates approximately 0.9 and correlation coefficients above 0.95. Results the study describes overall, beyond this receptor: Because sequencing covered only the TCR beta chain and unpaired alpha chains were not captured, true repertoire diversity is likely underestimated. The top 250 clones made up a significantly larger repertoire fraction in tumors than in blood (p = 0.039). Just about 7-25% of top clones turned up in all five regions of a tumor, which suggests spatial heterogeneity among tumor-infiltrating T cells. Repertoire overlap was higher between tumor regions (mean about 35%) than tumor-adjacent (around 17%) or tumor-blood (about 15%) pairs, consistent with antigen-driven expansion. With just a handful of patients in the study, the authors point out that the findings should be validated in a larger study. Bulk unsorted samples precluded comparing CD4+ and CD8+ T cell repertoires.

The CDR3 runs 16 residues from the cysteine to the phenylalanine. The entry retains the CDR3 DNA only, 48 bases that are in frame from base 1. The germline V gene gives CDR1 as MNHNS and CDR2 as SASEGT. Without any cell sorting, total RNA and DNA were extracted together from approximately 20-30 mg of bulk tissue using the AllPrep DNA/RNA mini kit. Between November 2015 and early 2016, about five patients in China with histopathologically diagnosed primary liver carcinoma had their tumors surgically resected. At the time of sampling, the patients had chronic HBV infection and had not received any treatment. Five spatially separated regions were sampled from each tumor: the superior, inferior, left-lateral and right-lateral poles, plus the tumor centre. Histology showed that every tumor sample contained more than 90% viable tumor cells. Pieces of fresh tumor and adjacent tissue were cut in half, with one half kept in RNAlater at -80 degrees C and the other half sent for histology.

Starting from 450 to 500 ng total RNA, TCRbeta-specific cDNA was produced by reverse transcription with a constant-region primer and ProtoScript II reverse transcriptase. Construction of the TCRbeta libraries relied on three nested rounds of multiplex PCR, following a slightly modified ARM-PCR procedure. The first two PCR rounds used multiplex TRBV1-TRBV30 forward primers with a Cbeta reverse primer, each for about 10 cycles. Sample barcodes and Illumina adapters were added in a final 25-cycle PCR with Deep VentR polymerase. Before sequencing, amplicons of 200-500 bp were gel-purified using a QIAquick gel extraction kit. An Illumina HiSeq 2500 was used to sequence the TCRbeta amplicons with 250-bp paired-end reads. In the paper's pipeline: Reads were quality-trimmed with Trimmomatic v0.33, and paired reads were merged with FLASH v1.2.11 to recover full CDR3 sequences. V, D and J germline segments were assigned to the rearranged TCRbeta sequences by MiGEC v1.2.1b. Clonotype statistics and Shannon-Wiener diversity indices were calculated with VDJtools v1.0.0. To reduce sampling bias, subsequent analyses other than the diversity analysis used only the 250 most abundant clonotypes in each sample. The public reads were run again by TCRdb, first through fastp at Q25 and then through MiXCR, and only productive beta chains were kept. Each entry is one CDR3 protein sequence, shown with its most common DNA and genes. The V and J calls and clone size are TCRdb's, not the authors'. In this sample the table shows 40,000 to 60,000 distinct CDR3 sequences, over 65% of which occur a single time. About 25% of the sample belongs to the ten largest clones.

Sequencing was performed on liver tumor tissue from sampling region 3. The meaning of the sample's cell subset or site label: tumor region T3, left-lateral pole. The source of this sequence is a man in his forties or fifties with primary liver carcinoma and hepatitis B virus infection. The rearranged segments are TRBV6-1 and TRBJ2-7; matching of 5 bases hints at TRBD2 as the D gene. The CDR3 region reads CVSNEGQAGPSYEQYF. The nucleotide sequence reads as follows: TGTGTCAGCAACGAAGGCCAGGCGGGCCCCTCCTACGAGCAGTACTTC.